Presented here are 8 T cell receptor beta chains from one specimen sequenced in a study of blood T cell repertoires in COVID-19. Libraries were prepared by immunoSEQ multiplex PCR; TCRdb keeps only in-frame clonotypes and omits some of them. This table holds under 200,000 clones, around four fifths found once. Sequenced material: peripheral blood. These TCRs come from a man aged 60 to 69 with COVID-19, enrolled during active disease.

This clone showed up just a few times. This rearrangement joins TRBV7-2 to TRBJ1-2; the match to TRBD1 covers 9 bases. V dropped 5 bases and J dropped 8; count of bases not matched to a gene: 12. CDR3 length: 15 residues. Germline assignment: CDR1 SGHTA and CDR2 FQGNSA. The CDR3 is CASSLTNRGLEGYTF. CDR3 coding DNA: TGTGCCAGCAGCCTGACGAACAGGGGGCTTGAAGGCTACACCTTC.

The CDR3 bases are TGTGCCAGCAGCCATGGACAGTTTGAAGCTTTCTTT. Translated: CASSHGQFEAFF. V is TRBV12-3 or TRBV12-4 and J is TRBJ1-1, with D tentatively TRBD1 (6 bases). The V and J ends lost 6 bases and 7 bases respectively, with 12 bases between them. CDR3 length: 12 amino acids.

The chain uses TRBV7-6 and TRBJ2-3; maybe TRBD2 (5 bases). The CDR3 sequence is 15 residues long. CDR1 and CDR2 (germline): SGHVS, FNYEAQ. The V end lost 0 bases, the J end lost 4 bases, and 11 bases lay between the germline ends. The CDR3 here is CASSLAGENSDTQYF. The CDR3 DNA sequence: TGTGCCAGCAGCTTAGCGGGAGAGAATTCAGATACGCAGTATTTT.

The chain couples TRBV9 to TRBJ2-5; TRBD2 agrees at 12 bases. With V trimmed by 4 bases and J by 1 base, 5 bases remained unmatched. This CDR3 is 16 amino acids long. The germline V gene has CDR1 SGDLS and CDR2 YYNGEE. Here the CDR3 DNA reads TGTGCCAGCAGCTCAGGACTAGCGGGGTTCCAAGAGACCCAGTACTTC. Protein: CASSSGLAGFQETQYF. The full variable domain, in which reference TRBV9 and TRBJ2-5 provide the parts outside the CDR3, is DSGVTQTPKHLITATGQRVTLRCSPRSGDLSVYWYQQSLDQGLQFLIQYYNGEERAKGNILERFSAQQFPDLHSELNLSSLELGDSALYFCASSSGLAGFQETQYFGPGTRLLVL.

The CDR3 here is CASSPRREGNTEAFF. As DNA, the CDR3 is TGTGCCAGTAGTCCCCGAAGAGAGGGAAACACTGAAGCTTTCTTT. The chain combines TRBV19 with TRBJ1-1; no clear D. V was trimmed by 5 bases and J by 2 bases, leaving 15 bases between them. Germline CDR1 and CDR2: LNHDA and SQIVND (reference sequence). The CDR3 spans 15 residues. Complete variable domain (other parts from reference TRBV19 and TRBJ1-1): DGGITQSPKYLFRKEGQNVTLSCEQNLNHDAMYWYRQDPGQGLRLIYYSQIVNDFQKGDIAEGYSVSREKKESFPLTVTSAQKNPTAFYLCASSPRREGNTEAFFGQGTRLTVV.

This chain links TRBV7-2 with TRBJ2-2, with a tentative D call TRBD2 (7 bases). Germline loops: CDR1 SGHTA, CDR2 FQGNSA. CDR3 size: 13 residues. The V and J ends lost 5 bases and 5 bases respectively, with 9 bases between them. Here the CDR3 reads CASSRGATGELFF. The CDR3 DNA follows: TGTGCCAGCAGCCGGGGGGCGACCGGGGAGCTGTTTTTT.

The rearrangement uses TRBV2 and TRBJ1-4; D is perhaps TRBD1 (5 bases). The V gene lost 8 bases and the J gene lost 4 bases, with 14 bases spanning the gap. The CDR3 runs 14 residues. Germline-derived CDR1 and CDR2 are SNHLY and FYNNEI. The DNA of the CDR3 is TGTGCCAGCGGAAGACAGACCAGTAATGAAAAACTGTTTTTT. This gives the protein CASGRQTSNEKLFF.

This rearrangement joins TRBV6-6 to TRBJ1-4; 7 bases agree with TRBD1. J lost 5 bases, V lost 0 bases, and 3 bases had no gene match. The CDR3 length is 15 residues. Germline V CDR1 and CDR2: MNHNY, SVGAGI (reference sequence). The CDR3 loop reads CASSYSTQGNEKLFF. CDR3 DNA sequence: TGTGCCAGCAGTTACTCGACACAGGGGAATGAAAAACTGTTTTTT.